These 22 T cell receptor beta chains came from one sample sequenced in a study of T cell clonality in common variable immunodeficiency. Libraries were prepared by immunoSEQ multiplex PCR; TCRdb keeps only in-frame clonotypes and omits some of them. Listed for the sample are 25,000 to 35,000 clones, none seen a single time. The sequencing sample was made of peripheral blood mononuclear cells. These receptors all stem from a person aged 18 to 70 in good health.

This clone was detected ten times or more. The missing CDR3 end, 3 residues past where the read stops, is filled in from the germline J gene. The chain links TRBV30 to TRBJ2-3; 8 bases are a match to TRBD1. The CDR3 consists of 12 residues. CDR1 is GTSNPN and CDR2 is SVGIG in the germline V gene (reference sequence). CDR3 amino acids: CAWGDRSETQYF. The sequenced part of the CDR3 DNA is TGTGCCTGGGGGGACAGGTCTGAGACG. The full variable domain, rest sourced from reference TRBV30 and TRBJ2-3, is SQTIHQWPATLVQPVGSPLSLECTVEGTSNPNLYWYRQAAGRGLQLLFYSVGIGQISSEVPQNLSASRPQDRQFILSSKKLLLSDSGFYLCAWGDRSETQYFGPGTRLTVL.

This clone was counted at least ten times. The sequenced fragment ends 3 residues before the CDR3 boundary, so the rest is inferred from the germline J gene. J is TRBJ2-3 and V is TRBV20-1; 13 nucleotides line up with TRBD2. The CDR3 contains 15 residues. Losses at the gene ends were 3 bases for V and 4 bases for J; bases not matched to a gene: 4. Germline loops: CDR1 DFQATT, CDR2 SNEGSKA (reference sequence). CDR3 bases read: TGCAGTGCTAGCGGACTAGCGGGAGTCTCAGATACG. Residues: CSASGLAGVSDT. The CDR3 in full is CSASGLAGVSDTQYF.

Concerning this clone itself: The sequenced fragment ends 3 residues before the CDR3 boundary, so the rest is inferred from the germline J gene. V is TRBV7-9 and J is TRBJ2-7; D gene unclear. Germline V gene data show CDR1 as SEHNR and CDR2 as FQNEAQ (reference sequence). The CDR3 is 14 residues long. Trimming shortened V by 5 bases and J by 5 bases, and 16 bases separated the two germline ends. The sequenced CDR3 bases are TGTGCCAGCAGCCCCCAACACACGCCCGACGAG. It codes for CASSPQHTPDE. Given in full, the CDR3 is CASSPQHTPDEQYF.

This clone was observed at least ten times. CDR3 DNA, as far as it was read: TGTGCCAGCTCCGGGGGGGAGATAGGGCATCAGCCC. This translates into CASSGGEIGHQP. The whole CDR3 is CASSGGEIGHQPQHF. The chain couples TRBV18 to TRBJ1-5; D possibly corresponds to TRBD1 (5 bases). Coverage ceases 3 residues before the CDR3 finishes, and the germline J gene fills in the end. This CDR3 is 15 amino acids long. The germline V gene encodes CDR1 KGHSH and CDR2 LQKENI. V gave up 6 bases and J gave up 5 bases, with 17 bases separating them.

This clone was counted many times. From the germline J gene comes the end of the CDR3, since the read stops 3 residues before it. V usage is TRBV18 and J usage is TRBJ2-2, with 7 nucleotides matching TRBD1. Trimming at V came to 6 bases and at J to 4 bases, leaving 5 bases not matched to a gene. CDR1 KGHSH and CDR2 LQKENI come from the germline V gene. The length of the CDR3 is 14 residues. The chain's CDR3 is CASSLTGSTGELFF. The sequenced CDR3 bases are TGTGCCAGCTCGTTGACAGGGAGCACCGGGGAG.

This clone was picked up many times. The part of the CDR3 DNA that was read is TGCAGTGCTAGATCAGGGACTATCTACGAG. Translated: CSARSGTIYE. In full, the CDR3 reads CSARSGTIYEQYF. V gene TRBV20-1 combines with J gene TRBJ2-7; 7 nucleotides align to TRBD2. The missing CDR3 end, 3 residues past where the read stops, is filled in from the germline J gene. In germline, CDR1 is DFQATT, CDR2 SNEGSKA (reference sequence). V gave up 2 bases and J gave up 3 bases; unmatched junction bases: 4. This CDR3 spans 13 amino acids.

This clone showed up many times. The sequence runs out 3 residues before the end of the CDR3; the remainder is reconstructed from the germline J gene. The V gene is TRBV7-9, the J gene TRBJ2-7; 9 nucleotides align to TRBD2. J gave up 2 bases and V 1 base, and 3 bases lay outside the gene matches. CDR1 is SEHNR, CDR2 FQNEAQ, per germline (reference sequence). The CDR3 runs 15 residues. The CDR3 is CASSLVSGGTYEQYF. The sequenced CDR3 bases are TGTGCCAGCAGCTTAGTTAGCGGGGGAACCTACGAG.

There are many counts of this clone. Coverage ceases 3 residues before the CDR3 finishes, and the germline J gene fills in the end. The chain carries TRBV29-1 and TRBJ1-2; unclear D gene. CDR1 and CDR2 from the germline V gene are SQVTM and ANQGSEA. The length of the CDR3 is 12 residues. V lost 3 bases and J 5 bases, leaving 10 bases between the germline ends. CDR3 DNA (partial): TGCAGCGTTGAGTCCGGGGAGTATGGC. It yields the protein CSVESGEYG. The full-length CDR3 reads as CSVESGEYGYTF.

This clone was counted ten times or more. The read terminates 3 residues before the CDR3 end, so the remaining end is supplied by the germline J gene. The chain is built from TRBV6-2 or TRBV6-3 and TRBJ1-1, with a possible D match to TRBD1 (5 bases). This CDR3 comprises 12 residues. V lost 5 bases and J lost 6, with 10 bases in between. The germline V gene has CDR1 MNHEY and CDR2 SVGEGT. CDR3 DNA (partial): TGTGCCAGCAGTGACCAAGGGGCTGAA. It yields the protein CASSDQGAE. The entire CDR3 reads CASSDQGAEAFF.

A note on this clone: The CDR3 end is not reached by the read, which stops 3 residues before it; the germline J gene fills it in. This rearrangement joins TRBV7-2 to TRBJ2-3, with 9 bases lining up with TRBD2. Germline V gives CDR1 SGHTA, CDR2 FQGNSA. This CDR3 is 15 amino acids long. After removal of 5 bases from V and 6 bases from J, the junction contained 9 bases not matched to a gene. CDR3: CASSPRGLAGDTQYF. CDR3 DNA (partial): TGTGCCAGCAGCCCCCGGGGGCTAGCGGGGGATACG.

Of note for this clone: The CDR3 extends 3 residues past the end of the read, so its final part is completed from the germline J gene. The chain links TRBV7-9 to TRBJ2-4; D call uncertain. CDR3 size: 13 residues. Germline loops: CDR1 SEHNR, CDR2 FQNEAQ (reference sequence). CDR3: CASSFATNYGQYF. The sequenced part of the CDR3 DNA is TGTGCCAGCAGCTTCGCCACCAACTATGGT.

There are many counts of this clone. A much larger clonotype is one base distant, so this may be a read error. CDR3 region: CASSPGLQRDQPQYF. Incomplete CDR3 DNA: TGTGCCAGCAGCCCTGGGCTACAGAGAGATCAGCCG. The chain joins TRBV7-2 to TRBJ2-3; D is ambiguous. The read is 3 residues too short to cover the CDR3 end, so that end is filled in from the germline J gene. The V gene's germline CDR1 is SGHTA and CDR2 FQGNSA. The CDR3 length is 15 residues.

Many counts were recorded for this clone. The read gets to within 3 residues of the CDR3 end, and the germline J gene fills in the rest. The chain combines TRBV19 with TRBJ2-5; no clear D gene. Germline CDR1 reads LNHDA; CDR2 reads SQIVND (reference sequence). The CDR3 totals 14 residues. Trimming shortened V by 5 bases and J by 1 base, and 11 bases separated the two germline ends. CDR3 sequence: CASSLTAGQETQYF. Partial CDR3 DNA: TGTGCCAGTAGTCTTACGGCAGGCCAAGAGACC. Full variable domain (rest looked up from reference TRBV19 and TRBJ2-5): DGGITQSPKYLFRKEGQNVTLSCEQNLNHDAMYWYRQDPGQGLRLIYYSQIVNDFQKGDIAEGYSVSREKKESFPLTVTSAQKNPTAFYLCASSLTAGQETQYFGPGTRLLVL.

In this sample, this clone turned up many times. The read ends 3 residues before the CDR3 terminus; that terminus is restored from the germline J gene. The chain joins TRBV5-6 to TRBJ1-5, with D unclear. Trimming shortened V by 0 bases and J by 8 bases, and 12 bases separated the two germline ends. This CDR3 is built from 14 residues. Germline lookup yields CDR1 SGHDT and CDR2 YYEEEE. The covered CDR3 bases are TGTGCCAGCAGCTTGGCCGCGGCAGATGAGCCC. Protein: CASSLAAADEP. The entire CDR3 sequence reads CASSLAAADEPQHF.

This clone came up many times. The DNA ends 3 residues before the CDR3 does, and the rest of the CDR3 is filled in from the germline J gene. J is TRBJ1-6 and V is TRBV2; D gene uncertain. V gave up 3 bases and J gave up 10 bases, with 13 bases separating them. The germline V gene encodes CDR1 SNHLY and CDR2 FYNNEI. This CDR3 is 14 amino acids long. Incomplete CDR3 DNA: TGTGCCAGCAGTGAGAGGACTGGCCGATCACCC. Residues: CASSERTGRSP. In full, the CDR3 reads CASSERTGRSPLHF.

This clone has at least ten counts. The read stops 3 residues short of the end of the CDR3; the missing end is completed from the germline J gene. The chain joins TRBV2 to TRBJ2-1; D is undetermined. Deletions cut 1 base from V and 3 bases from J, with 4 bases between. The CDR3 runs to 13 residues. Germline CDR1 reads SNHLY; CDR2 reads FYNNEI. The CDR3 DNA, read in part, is TGTGCCAGCAGTGAAGACAACTACAATGAG. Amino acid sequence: CASSEDNYNE. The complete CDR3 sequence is CASSEDNYNEQFF.

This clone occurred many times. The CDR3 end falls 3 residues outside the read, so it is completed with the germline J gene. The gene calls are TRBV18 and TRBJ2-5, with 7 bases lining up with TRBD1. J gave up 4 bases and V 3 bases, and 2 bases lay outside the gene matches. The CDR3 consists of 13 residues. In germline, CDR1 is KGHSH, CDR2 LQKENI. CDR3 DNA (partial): TGTGCCAGCTCACCGAGACAGGGAGAGACC. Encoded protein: CASSPRQGET. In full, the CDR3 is CASSPRQGETQYF.

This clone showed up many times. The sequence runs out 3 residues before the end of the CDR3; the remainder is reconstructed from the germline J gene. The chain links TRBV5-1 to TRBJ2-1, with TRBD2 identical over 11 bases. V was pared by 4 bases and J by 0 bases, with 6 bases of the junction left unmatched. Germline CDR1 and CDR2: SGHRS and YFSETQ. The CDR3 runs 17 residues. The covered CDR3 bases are TGCGCCAGCAGCGCGGGGACTAGCGGACTCTCCTACAATGAG. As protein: CASSAGTSGLSYNE. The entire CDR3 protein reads CASSAGTSGLSYNEQFF.

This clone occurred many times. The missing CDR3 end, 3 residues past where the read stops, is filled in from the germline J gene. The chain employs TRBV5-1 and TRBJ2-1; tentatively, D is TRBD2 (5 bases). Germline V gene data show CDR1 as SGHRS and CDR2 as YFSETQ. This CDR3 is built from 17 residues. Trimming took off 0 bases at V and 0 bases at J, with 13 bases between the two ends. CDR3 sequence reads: CASSLGWVGLSYNEQFF. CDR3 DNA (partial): TGCGCCAGCAGCTTGGGTTGGGTAGGACTCTCCTACAATGAG.

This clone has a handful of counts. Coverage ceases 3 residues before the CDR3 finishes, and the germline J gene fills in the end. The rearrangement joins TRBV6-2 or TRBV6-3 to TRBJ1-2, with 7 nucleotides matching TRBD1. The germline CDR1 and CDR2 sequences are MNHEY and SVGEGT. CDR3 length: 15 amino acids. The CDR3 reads CASRSGTAYSYDYTF. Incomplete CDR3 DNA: TGTGCCAGCAGGTCCGGGACAGCGTACTCCTACGAC.

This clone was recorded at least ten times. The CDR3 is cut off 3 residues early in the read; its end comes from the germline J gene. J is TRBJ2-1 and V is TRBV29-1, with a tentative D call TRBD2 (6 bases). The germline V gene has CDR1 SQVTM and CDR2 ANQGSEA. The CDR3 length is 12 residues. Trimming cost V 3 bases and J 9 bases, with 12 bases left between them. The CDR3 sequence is CSVDSGDGEQFF. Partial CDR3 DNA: TGCAGCGTTGATTCGGGGGACGGTGAG.

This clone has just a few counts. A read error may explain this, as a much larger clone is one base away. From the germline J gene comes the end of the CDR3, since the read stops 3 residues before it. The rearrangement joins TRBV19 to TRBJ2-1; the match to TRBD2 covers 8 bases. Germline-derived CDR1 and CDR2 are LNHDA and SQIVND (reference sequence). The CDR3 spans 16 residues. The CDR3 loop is CATSITSGLSYNEQFF. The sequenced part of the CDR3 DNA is TGTGCCACTAGTATTACTAGCGGACTCTCCTACAATGAG.